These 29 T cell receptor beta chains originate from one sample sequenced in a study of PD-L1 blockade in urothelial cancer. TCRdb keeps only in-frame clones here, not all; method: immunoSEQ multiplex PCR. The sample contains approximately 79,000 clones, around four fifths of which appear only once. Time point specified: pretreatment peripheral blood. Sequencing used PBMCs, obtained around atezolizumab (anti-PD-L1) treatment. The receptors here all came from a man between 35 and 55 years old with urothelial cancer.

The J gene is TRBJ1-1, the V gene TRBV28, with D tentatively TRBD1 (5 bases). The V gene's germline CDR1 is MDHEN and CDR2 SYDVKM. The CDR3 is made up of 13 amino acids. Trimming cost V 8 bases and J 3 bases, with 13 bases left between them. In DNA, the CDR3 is TGTGCCAGCGCCACCGGGGGGGACACTGAAGCTTTCTTT. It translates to CASATGGDTEAFF.

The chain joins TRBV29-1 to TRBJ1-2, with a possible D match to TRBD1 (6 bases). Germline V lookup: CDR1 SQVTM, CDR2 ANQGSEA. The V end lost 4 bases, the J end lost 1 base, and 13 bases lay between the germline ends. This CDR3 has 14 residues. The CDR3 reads CSVARDTGNYGYTF. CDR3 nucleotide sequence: TGCAGCGTTGCCCGGGACACCGGTAACTATGGCTACACCTTC.

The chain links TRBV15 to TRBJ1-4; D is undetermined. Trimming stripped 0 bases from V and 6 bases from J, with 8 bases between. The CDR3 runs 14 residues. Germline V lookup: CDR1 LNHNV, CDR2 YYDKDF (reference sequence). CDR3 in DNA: TGTGCCACCAGCAGAGAGGAGGCCCATGAAAAACTGTTTTTT. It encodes CATSREEAHEKLFF.

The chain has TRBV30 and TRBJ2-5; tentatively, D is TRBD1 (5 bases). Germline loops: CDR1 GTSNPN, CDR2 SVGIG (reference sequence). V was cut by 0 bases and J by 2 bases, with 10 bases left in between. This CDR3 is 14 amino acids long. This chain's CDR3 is CAWSVVQAQETQYF. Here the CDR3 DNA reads TGTGCCTGGAGTGTAGTACAGGCACAAGAGACCCAGTACTTC.

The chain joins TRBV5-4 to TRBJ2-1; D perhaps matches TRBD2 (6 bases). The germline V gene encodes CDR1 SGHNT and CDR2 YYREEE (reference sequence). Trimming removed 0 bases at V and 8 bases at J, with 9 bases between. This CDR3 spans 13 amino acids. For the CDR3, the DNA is TGTGCCAGCAGCTTGGAGGAGGGCCATGAGCAGTTCTTC. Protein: CASSLEEGHEQFF.

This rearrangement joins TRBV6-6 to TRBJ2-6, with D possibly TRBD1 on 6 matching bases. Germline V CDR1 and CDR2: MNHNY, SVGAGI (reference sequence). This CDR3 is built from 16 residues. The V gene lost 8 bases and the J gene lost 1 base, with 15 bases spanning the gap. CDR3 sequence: CASAGEFSSGANVLTF. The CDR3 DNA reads TGTGCCAGCGCAGGGGAGTTTTCTTCTGGGGCCAACGTCCTGACTTTC.

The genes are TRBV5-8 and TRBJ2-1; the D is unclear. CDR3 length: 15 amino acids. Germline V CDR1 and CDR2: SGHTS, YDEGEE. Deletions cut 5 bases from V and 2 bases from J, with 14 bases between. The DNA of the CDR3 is TGTGCCAGCAGTAGAGATGGCGGAGCCTACAATGAGCAGTTCTTC. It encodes CASSRDGGAYNEQFF.

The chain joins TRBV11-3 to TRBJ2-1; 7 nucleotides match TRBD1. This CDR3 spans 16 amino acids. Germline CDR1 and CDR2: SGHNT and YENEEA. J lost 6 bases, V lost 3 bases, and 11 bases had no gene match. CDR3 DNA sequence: TGTGCCAGCAGCTTTAAACAGGGGATAGGGCTCAATGAGCAGTTCTTC. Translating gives CASSFKQGIGLNEQFF.

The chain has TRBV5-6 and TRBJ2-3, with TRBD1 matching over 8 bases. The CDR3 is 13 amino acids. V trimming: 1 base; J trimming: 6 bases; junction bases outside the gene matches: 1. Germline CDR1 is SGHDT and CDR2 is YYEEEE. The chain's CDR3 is CASSLWDRDTQYF. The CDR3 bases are TGTGCCAGCAGCTTGTGGGACAGGGATACGCAGTATTTT.

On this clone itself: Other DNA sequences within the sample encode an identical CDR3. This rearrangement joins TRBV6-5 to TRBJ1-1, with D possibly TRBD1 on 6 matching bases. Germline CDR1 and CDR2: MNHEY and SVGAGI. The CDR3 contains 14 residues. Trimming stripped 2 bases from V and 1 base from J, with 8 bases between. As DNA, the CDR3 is TGTGCCAGCAGTTACGCAGGGGCGAACACTGAAGCTTTCTTT. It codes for CASSYAGANTEAFF.

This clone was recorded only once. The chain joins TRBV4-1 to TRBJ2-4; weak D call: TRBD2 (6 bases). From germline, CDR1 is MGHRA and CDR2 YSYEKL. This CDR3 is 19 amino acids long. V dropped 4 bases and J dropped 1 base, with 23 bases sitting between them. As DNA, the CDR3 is TGCGCCAGCAGCCCAGGCGGGGTGAACGGGGGTGGGGCCAAAAACATTCAGTACTTC. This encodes CASSPGGVNGGGAKNIQYF.

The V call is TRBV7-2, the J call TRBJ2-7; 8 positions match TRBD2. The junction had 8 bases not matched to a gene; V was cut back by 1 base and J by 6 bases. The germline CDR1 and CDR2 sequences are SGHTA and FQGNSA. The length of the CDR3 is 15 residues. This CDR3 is CASSLVPAGAGEQYF. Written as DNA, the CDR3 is TGTGCCAGCAGCTTAGTCCCAGCGGGAGCGGGCGAGCAGTACTTC.

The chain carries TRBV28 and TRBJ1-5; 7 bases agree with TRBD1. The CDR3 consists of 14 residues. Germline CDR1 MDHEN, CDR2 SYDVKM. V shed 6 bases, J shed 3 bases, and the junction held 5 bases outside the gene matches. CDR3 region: CASSPTGDNQPQHF. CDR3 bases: TGTGCCAGCAGCCCTACAGGGGACAATCAGCCCCAGCATTTT. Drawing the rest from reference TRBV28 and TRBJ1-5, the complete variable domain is DVKVTQSSRYLVKRTGEKVFLECVQDMDHENMFWYRQDPGLGLRLIYFSYDVKMKEKGDIPEGYSVSREKKERFSLILESASTNQTSMYLCASSPTGDNQPQHFGDGTRLSIL.

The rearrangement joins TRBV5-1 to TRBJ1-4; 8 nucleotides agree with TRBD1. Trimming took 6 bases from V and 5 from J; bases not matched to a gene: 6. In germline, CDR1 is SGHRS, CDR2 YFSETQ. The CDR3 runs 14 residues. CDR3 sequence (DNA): TGCGCCAGCAAGATGCGGACAGGGAATGAAAAACTGTTTTTT. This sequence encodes CASKMRTGNEKLFF.

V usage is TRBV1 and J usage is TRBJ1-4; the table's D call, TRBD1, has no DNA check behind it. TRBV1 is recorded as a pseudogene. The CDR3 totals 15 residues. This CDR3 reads CTSSPGQGTNEKLFF. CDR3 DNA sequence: TGCACCAGCAGCCCCGGACAGGGAACTAATGAAAAACTGTTTTTT.

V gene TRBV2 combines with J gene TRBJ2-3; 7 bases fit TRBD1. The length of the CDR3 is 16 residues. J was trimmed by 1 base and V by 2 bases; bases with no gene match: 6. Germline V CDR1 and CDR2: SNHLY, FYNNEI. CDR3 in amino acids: CASSERGGRGTDTQYF. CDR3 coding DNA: TGTGCCAGCAGTGAACGAGGGGGCCGAGGCACAGATACGCAGTATTTT. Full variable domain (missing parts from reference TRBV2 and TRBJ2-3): EPEVTQTPSHQVTQMGQEVILRCVPISNHLYFYWYRQILGQKVEFLVSFYNNEISEKSEIFDDQFSVERPDGSNFTLKIRSTKLEDSAMYFCASSERGGRGTDTQYFGPGTRLTVL.

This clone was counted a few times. CDR3: CASSEAGHGNTIYF. CDR3 coding DNA: TGTGCCAGCAGTGAGGCTGGGCACGGAAACACCATATATTTT. The gene calls are TRBV6-1 and TRBJ1-3; D uncertain. CDR1 and CDR2 (germline): MNHNS, SASEGT. The CDR3 loop spans 14 amino acids. V dropped 3 bases and J dropped 4 bases, with 10 bases sitting between them.

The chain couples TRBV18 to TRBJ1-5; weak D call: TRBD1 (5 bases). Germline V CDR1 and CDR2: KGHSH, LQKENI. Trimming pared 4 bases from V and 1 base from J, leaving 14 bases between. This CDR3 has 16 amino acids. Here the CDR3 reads CASSLLGVGSNQPQHF. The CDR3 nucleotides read TGTGCCAGCTCACTCTTAGGGGTGGGGAGCAATCAGCCCCAGCATTTT.

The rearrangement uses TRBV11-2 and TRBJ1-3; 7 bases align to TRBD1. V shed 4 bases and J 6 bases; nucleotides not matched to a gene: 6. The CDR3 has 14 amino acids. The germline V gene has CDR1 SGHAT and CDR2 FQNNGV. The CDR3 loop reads CASSYDRAENTIYF. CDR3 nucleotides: TGTGCCAGCAGCTACGACAGGGCGGAAAACACCATATATTTT.

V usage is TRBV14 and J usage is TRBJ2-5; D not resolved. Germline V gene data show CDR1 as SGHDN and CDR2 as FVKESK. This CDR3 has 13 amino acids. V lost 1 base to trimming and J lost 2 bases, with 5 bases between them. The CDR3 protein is CASSQGVQETQYF. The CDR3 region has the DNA TGTGCCAGCAGCCAAGGAGTTCAAGAGACCCAGTACTTC.

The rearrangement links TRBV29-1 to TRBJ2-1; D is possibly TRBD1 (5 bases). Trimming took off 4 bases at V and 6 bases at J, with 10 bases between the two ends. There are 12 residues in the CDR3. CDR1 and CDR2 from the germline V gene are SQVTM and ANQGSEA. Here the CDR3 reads CSVGRAANEQFF. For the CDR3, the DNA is TGCAGCGTTGGCAGGGCTGCCAATGAGCAGTTCTTC.

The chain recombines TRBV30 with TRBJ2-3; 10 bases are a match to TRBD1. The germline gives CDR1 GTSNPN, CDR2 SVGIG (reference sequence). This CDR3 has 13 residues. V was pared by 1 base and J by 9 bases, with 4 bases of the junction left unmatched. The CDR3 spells CAWSDGTGVTQYF. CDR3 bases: TGTGCCTGGAGTGACGGGACAGGGGTAACGCAGTATTTT.

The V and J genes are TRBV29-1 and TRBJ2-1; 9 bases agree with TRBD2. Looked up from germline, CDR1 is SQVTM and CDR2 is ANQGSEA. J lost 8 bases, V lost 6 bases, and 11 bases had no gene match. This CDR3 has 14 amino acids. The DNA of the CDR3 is TGCAGCGTCAGTAGCGGGAGTCGGGCCGATGAGCAGTTCTTC. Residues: CSVSSGSRADEQFF.

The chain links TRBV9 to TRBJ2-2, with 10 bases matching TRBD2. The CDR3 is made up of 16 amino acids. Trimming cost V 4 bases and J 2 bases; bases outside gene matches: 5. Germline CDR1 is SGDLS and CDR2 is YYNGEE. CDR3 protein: CASSSSSGRNTGELFF. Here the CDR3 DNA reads TGTGCCAGCAGCTCGTCTAGCGGGAGAAACACCGGGGAGCTGTTTTTT. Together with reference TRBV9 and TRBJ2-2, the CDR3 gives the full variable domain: DSGVTQTPKHLITATGQRVTLRCSPRSGDLSVYWYQQSLDQGLQFLIQYYNGEERAKGNILERFSAQQFPDLHSELNLSSLELGDSALYFCASSSSSGRNTGELFFGEGSRLTVL.

In nucleotides, the CDR3 is TGTGCCAGCAGTGATGGCAGCTCCTACGAGCAGTACTTC. This codes for CASSDGSSYEQYF. This rearrangement joins TRBV6-1 to TRBJ2-7; no clear D. This CDR3 has 13 amino acids. Trimming stripped 3 bases from V and 0 bases from J, with 6 bases between. Germline CDR1 MNHNS, CDR2 SASEGT.

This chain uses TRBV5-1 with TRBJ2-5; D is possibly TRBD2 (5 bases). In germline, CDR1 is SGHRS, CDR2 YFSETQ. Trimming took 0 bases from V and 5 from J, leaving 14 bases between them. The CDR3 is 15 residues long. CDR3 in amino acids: CASSLGPRGHETQYF. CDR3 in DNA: TGCGCCAGCAGCTTGGGTCCGAGAGGGCACGAGACCCAGTACTTC.

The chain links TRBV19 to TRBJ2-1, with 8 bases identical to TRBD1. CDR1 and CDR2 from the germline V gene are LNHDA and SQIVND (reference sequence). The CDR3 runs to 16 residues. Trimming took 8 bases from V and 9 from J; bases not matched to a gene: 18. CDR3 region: CASSPLQGARGGEQFF. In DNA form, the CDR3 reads TGTGCCAGTTCACCGCTCCAGGGGGCGCGGGGAGGTGAGCAGTTCTTC.

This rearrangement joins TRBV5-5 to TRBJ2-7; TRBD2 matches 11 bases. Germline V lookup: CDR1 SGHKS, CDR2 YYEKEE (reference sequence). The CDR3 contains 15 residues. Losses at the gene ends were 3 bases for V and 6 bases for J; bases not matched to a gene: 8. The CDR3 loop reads CASSWTSGPHSEQYF. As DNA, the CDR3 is TGTGCCAGCAGCTGGACTAGCGGGCCCCACTCCGAGCAGTACTTC.

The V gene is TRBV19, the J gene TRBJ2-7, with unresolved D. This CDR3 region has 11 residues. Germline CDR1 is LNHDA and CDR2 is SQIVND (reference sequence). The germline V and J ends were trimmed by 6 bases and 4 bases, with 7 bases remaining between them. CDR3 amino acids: CASRFGYEQYF. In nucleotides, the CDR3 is TGTGCCAGTAGGTTCGGGTACGAGCAGTACTTC.